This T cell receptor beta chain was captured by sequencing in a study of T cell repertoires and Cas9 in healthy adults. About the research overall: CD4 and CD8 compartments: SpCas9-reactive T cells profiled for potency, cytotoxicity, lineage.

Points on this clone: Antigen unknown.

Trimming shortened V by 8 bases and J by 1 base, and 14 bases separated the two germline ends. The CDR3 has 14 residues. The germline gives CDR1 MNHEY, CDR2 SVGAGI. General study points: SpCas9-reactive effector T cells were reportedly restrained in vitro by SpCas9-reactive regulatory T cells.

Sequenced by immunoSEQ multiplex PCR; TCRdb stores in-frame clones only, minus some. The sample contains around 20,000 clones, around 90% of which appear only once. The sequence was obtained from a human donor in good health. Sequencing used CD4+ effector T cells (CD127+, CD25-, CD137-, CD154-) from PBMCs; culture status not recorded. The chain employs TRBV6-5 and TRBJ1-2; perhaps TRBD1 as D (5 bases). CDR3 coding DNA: TGTGCCAGCGGCGGGGGGGAGAATAACTATGGCTACACCTTC. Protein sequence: CASGGGENNYGYTF.